The 6 T cell receptor beta chains reported below all come from one sample, sequenced in a study of blood T cell repertoires in COVID-19. Assay: immunoSEQ multiplex PCR; the TCRdb copy retains only in-frame clones and omits some. The sample has 110,000 or so clones, 85% seen once; the top ten hold 3% to 4%. The sequenced sample was peripheral blood. The receptor set was obtained from a middle-aged man with acute or convalescent COVID-19.

The rearrangement joins TRBV27 to TRBJ2-3, with D uncertain. The germline CDR1 and CDR2 sequences are MNHEY and SMNVEV (reference sequence). This CDR3 contains 12 residues. The ends were cut back, 4 bases at V and 5 bases at J, with 7 bases in the middle. CDR3 nucleotides: TGTGCCAGCAGTTCCCGCGTAGATACGCAGTATTTT. This gives the protein CASSSRVDTQYF.

The J gene is TRBJ2-3, the V gene TRBV2, with 7 bases that match TRBD2. This CDR3 has 12 amino acids. V lost 7 bases, J lost 6 bases, and 4 bases stayed unmatched. The germline V gene has CDR1 SNHLY and CDR2 FYNNEI. The CDR3 DNA reads as TGTGCCAGCACCGTGGGAGGGGATACGCAGTATTTT. Protein sequence: CASTVGGDTQYF.

CDR3 in DNA: TGTGCCAGCAGCTTAGGGGCCAGGGCCCGCCACGAGCAGTACTTC. Translation: CASSLGARARHEQYF. This sequence joins TRBV7-2 and TRBJ2-7, with D possibly being TRBD1 (5 bases). Germline CDR1 is SGHTA and CDR2 is FQGNSA. The CDR3 is 15 amino acids. V lost 1 base, J lost 5 bases, and 15 bases lay in between.

The chain links TRBV19 to TRBJ2-1, with TRBD1 as a possible D gene (6 bases). V was shortened by 4 bases and J by 0 bases, with 13 bases between the two germline ends. The CDR3 is 16 residues long. The germline V gene encodes CDR1 LNHDA and CDR2 SQIVND (reference sequence). The CDR3 is CASSTGQSYSYNEQFF. DNA for the CDR3: TGTGCCAGTAGTACCGGACAGTCCTACTCCTACAATGAGCAGTTCTTC. The variable domain in full, with the rest retrieved from reference TRBV19 and TRBJ2-1, is DGGITQSPKYLFRKEGQNVTLSCEQNLNHDAMYWYRQDPGQGLRLIYYSQIVNDFQKGDIAEGYSVSREKKESFPLTVTSAQKNPTAFYLCASSTGQSYSYNEQFFGPGTRLTVL.

The chain joins TRBV7-2 to TRBJ2-4; 15 bases line up with TRBD2. Germline CDR1 SGHTA, CDR2 FQGNSA. V lost 5 bases to trimming and J lost 8 bases; unmatched junction nucleotides: 4. The CDR3 spans 15 residues. In DNA, the CDR3 is TGTGCCAGCAGCAGGACTAGCGGGGGGGCGGACATTCAGTACTTC. Its protein is CASSRTSGGADIQYF.

V gene TRBV19 combines with J gene TRBJ1-2, with 9 positions matching TRBD1. Germline V lookup: CDR1 LNHDA, CDR2 SQIVND (reference sequence). V gave up 6 bases and J gave up 5 bases; unmatched junction bases: 7. The CDR3 length is 14 residues. Here the CDR3 DNA reads TGTGCCAGTAGGACCCGGACAGGGGAATATGGCTACACCTTC. This codes for CASRTRTGEYGYTF.